Listed here are 26 T cell receptor beta chains from one sample, sequenced in a study of tumor-infiltrating lymphocytes in primary liver carcinoma. TCR beta cDNA was made from approximately 500 ng total RNA with a constant-region primer. TCR beta libraries came from three nested multiplex PCR rounds using slightly modified ARM-PCR. For around 9 cycles apiece, the opening two PCR rounds ran with TRBV1-TRBV30 forward primers and a C-beta reverse primer. One entry per CDR3 protein, called by TCRdb with MiXCR from the multiplex PCR reads. The sample has around 330,000 distinct CDR3 sequences, less than 75% seen once. Alongside blood RNA obtained from unsorted whole blood, germline DNA was also extracted. The sequencing input was peripheral blood. Receptors originate from a man aged 35-49 years with primary liver carcinoma and hepatitis B virus infection.

The chain employs TRBV11-1 and TRBJ2-1; no firm D call. The V and J ends lost 5 bases and 2 bases respectively, with 13 bases between them. Per the germline V gene, CDR1 is SGHAT and CDR2 is FQDESV (reference sequence). The CDR3 is made up of 15 amino acids. CDR3 loop: CASSDSNTTYNEQFF. CDR3 nucleotides: TGTGCCAGCAGCGACTCTAACACAACCTACAATGAGCAGTTCTTC.

The genes are TRBV6-2 or TRBV6-3 and TRBJ1-5; a possible D gene is TRBD1 (5 bases). Trimming took 7 bases from V and 0 from J, leaving 13 bases between them. This CDR3 spans 15 amino acids. Germline CDR1 and CDR2: MNHEY and SVGEGT. The CDR3 here is CASTLDSYSNQPQHF. CDR3 bases: TGTGCCAGCACCCTCGACAGTTATAGCAATCAGCCCCAGCATTTT.

As regards this clonotype: A much larger clone lies a single base off, so this may be a read error. This chain connects TRBV6-5 to TRBJ1-2; 9 nucleotides line up with TRBD1. This CDR3 comprises 14 residues. Germline V gene data show CDR1 as MNHEY and CDR2 as SVGAGI. CDR3 sequence: CVSSRTGETYGYTF. The CDR3 DNA is TGTGTCAGCAGTAGGACAGGGGAAACCTATGGCTACACCTTC.

In the case of this clonotype: A much larger clone lies a single base off, so this may be a read error. J is TRBJ1-5 and V is TRBV6-5; D unresolved. V lost 5 bases to trimming and J lost 11 bases, with 22 bases between them. CDR1 is MNHEY and CDR2 is SVGAGI in the germline V gene. The CDR3 spans 15 residues. CDR3 loop: CASSPSTPADQSQHF. Here the CDR3 DNA reads TGTGCCAGCAGTCCTTCGACTCCAGCCGACCAGTCCCAGCATTTT.

The genes are TRBV5-8 and TRBJ2-3, with 7 nucleotides matching TRBD1. CDR3 length equals 15 residues. V shed 4 bases, J shed 3 bases, and the junction held 8 bases outside the gene matches. Germline-derived CDR1 and CDR2 are SGHTS and YDEGEE. Written as DNA, the CDR3 is TGTGCCAGCAGCCAAGGAGACAGGGAGACAGATACGCAGTATTTT. Residues: CASSQGDRETDTQYF. The full variable domain, completed using reference TRBV5-8 and TRBJ2-3, is EAGVTQSPTHLIKTRGQQATLRCSPISGHTSVYWYQQALGLGLQFLLWYDEGEERNRGNFPPRFSGRQFPNYSSELNVNALELEDSALYLCASSQGDRETDTQYFGPGTRLTVL.

The sample holds one count of this clonotype. This could be a read error, since a much larger clone is one nucleotide away. The missing conserved phenylalanine or tryptophan at the end of this CDR3 makes a read error likely. The rearrangement uses TRBV29-1 and TRBJ2-7; D possibly uses TRBD1 or TRBD2 (5 bases each). The CDR3 covers 13 residues. Trimming removed 4 bases at V and 4 bases at J, with 14 bases between. In germline, CDR1 is SQVTM, CDR2 ANQGSEA. The CDR3 sequence is CSVVPGQRYEQYS. The CDR3 coding sequence is TGCAGCGTTGTCCCGGGGCAGAGGTACGAGCAGTACTCC.

J is TRBJ2-1 and V is TRBV28; the D gene is possibly TRBD2 (6 bases). V lost 7 bases and J lost 10, with 14 bases in between. Germline CDR1 and CDR2: MDHEN and SYDVKM. This CDR3 contains 12 residues. The CDR3 DNA sequence: TGTGCCAGCATGGAGGGAGCTGGGGAGCAGTTCTTC. Protein product: CASMEGAGEQFF.

The chain couples TRBV6-1 to TRBJ2-7; D may be TRBD2 (6 bases). Germline assignment: CDR1 MNHNS and CDR2 SASEGT. The CDR3 contains 15 residues. The V and J ends lost 5 bases and 3 bases respectively, with 17 bases between them. This chain's CDR3 is CASSQGTTSSYEQYF. CDR3 nucleotides: TGTGCCAGCAGTCAAGGGACCACTAGCAGCTACGAGCAGTACTTC.

Turning to this clonotype: The CDR3 ends on some other residue instead of the conserved phenylalanine or tryptophan, so this is likely a read error. The chain carries TRBV11-2 and TRBJ2-5; possibly TRBD2 for D (5 bases). This CDR3 has 16 amino acids. V was shortened by 2 bases and J by 4 bases, with 17 bases between the two germline ends. CDR1 and CDR2 from the germline V gene are SGHAT and FQNNGV. In nucleotides, the CDR3 is TGTGCCAGCAGCTTAAACCTGGACTCAGGACGAGAGACCCAGTACTTA. Translated: CASSLNLDSGRETQYL.

This clonotype appeared a few times. This rearrangement joins TRBV4-3 to TRBJ1-3; possible D gene TRBD1, 6 bases. The CDR3 extends over 16 amino acids. Germline V gene lookup returns CDR1 LGHNA and CDR2 YSLEER. With 4 bases removed from V and 0 bases from J, the gap between germline ends came to 13 bases. This CDR3 reads CASSPKDSYSGNTIYF. In DNA, the CDR3 is TGCGCCAGCAGCCCTAAGGACAGCTACTCTGGAAACACCATATATTTT.

Concerning this clonotype itself: Possible read error: a much larger clone is one base away. V usage is TRBV5-5 and J usage is TRBJ2-7; weak D call: TRBD1 (6 bases). V gave up 6 bases and J gave up 2 bases, with 18 bases separating them. CDR3 length equals 15 residues. From germline, CDR1 is SGHKS and CDR2 YYEKEE (reference sequence). In DNA, the CDR3 is TGTGCCAGCAACTCCCTCACAGGGTACGCCTACGAGCAGTACTTC. It encodes CASNSLTGYAYEQYF.

Worth noting for this clonotype: The missing conserved phenylalanine or tryptophan at the end of this CDR3 makes a read error likely. Here the CDR3 reads CANSYDGRTSGIYEQYS. The CDR3 DNA reads as TGTGCCAACAGTTACGATGGGAGGACTAGCGGGATTTACGAGCAGTACTCC. The rearrangement uses TRBV6-2 or TRBV6-3 and TRBJ2-7; 12 bases agree with TRBD2. The V gene's germline CDR1 is MNHEY and CDR2 SVGEGT. The CDR3 totals 17 residues.

The chain employs TRBV11-2 and TRBJ2-7; TRBD1 matches at 8 bases. The V segment lost 8 bases and the J segment 10 bases; nucleotides outside the gene matches: 13. The CDR3 is 13 residues long. The germline CDR1 and CDR2 sequences are SGHAT and FQNNGV. CDR3 protein: CASGSGTGLEQYF. The CDR3 DNA follows: TGTGCCAGCGGCTCCGGGACAGGCCTCGAACAGTACTTC.

Comment on this clonotype: The junction shows a germline mismatch at one end, possibly a read error. The J gene is TRBJ2-5, the V gene TRBV11-3; 12 bases are shared with TRBD1. Germline V gene lookup returns CDR1 SGHNT and CDR2 YENEEA. The CDR3 covers 18 residues. CDR3 sequence: CVSSLDSQVGTGGRTQYF. CDR3 bases: TGTGTCAGCAGCTTAGATTCTCAGGTAGGGACAGGGGGCAGGACCCAGTACTTC.

Regarding this clonotype: This may arise from a read error, as a much more abundant clone is one base away. The chain has TRBV4-2 and TRBJ2-5; D ambiguous. The CDR3 contains 13 residues. CDR1 is LGHNA and CDR2 is YNFKEQ in the germline V gene. In nucleotides, the CDR3 is TGTGCCAGCTGCCAGACCCCCCAAGAGACCCAGTACTTC. Its protein product is CASCQTPQETQYF.

The V call is TRBV29-1, the J call TRBJ2-2, with TRBD1 as a possible D gene (5 bases). Trimming took off 2 bases at V and 7 bases at J, with 14 bases between the two ends. The CDR3 runs 14 residues. CDR1 is SQVTM, CDR2 ANQGSEA, per germline. DNA of the CDR3: TGCAGCGTTGAACAGGGAAAAGACATCGGGGAGCTGTTTTTT. This encodes CSVEQGKDIGELFF.

As concerns this clonotype: Being one base from a much bigger clone, this may be a read error. The chain couples TRBV12-5 to TRBJ2-1; 9 nucleotides agree with TRBD2. Germline V gives CDR1 LGHNT, CDR2 FRNRAP. V shed 0 bases, J shed 6 bases, and the junction held 18 bases outside the gene matches. This CDR3 is built from 20 residues. The chain's CDR3 is CASGLVPVTSGPLPLNEQFF. The CDR3, as DNA: TGTGCTAGTGGTTTGGTCCCTGTTACTAGCGGGCCCCTTCCCCTCAATGAGCAGTTCTTC.

Worth noting for this clonotype: Given a much more abundant clone one base away, this may be a read error. This chain connects TRBV29-1 to TRBJ2-7; D gene uncertain. This CDR3 is built from 10 residues. Trimming removed 7 bases from V and 3 bases from J, with 7 bases in between. The germline V gene encodes CDR1 SQVTM and CDR2 ANQGSEA. CDR3 loop: CSDLGYEQYF. CDR3 sequence (DNA): TGCAGCGATTTGGGCTACGAGCAGTACTTC.

In its sample, this clonotype was seen once. A junction boundary mismatches the germline segment, possibly from a read error. The J gene is TRBJ2-3, the V gene TRBV4-3; D may be TRBD1 or TRBD2 (7 bases each). The length of the CDR3 is 15 residues. Germline V gives CDR1 LGHNA, CDR2 YSLEER. The CDR3 coding sequence is TGCGCCATCAGCCGCCGGCAGGGGGGGACAGATACGCAGTATTTT. Translating it yields CAISRRQGGTDTQYF.

Concerning this clonotype itself: One base away lies a much larger clone, so this may be a sequencing read error. The chain recombines TRBV6-2 or TRBV6-3 with TRBJ2-7; unclear D gene. Between the trimmed V and J ends, which lost 5 bases and 8 bases, there was a span of 19 bases. Germline V gives CDR1 MNHEY, CDR2 SVGEGT. The CDR3 covers 14 residues. This CDR3 is CASSPNRKREQQYF. The CDR3 nucleotides are TGTGCCAGCAGTCCCAACCGGAAAAGGGAACAGCAGTACTTC.

The chain is built from TRBV7-3 and TRBJ2-1, with 8 positions matching TRBD1. V shed 4 bases, J shed 4 bases, and the junction held 6 bases outside the gene matches. CDR1 and CDR2 from the germline V gene are SGHTA and FQGTGA. The CDR3 extends over 15 amino acids. The CDR3: CASSSRQGNYNEQFF. DNA for the CDR3: TGTGCCAGCAGCTCACGACAGGGGAATTACAATGAGCAGTTCTTC.

This clonotype was counted ten times or more. The V call is TRBV11-1, the J call TRBJ1-3; D is undetermined. V was pared by 2 bases and J by 0 bases, with 11 bases between. Germline V lookup: CDR1 SGHAT, CDR2 FQDESV (reference sequence). The CDR3 sequence is 16 residues long. The CDR3 loop is CASSLYNGPSGNTIYF. CDR3 DNA sequence: TGTGCCAGCAGCTTATACAACGGACCCTCTGGAAACACCATATATTTT.

The chain couples TRBV28 to TRBJ1-2; 7 bases are shared with TRBD1. Trimming at V came to 4 bases and at J to 6 bases, leaving 20 bases not matched to a gene. Per germline, CDR1 MDHEN and CDR2 SYDVKM. This CDR3 has 18 amino acids. The CDR3 is CASSSQGDTLRWSNGYTF. CDR3 DNA: TGTGCCAGCAGTTCTCAGGGGGACACGTTAAGGTGGTCGAATGGCTACACCTTC.

This clonotype was recorded once. An end of the junction does not agree with germline; a read error may underlie this. The rearrangement joins TRBV11-2 to TRBJ2-7; no reliable D call. The CDR3 covers 15 residues. Per the germline V gene, CDR1 is SGHAT and CDR2 is FQNNGV. The CDR3 loop reads CASTLGQRLPREQYF. Here the CDR3 DNA reads TGTGCCAGCACCCTAGGCCAGAGGCTCCCTCGCGAGCAGTATTTC.

This clonotype was picked up many times. This chain uses TRBV29-1 with TRBJ2-7; 13 bases are a match to TRBD2. The V and J ends lost 6 bases and 4 bases, in that order; junction bases with no gene match: 9. The CDR3 is 15 amino acids. Per germline, CDR1 SQVTM and CDR2 ANQGSEA. CDR3 nucleotide sequence: TGCAGCGTCAAACGCGGGACTAGCGGGAAGTACGAGCAGTACTTC. Amino acids: CSVKRGTSGKYEQYF.

With regard to this clonotype: One end of the junction is discordant with germline, which a read error may explain. The chain links TRBV11-3 to TRBJ2-1; D remains ambiguous. The CDR3 runs to 15 residues. Germline V CDR1 and CDR2: SGHNT, YENEEA. The CDR3 bases are TGTGCCAGCAGCTCTGACCTGAGCCCCTACAATGATCAGTTCTTC. This encodes CASSSDLSPYNDQFF.